These 16 T cell receptor beta chains share one sample of origin, sequenced in a study of shared clonotypes between healthy human individuals. Sequencing used immunoSEQ multiplex PCR; TCRdb keeps in-frame clones, though not all of them. The sample holds nearly 1 million clones, around 80% seen once. The sequenced sample consisted of memory CD4+ T cells sorted from blood. Subset noted: CD45RA-negative fraction. These receptors were obtained from a man between 18 and 35 years old in good health.

This clone was recorded only once. The CDR3 region has the DNA TGTGCCAGTAGTATAGAAGGCTATCAGCCCCAGCATTTT. This sequence encodes CASSIEGYQPQHF. The chain combines TRBV19 with TRBJ1-5, with no clear D. The CDR3 is 13 amino acids. Deletions cut 0 bases from V and 5 bases from J, with 5 bases between. CDR1 and CDR2 (germline): LNHDA, SQIVND (reference sequence).

The chain is built from TRBV7-8 and TRBJ2-3, with TRBD2 matching 15 bases. The CDR3 length is 18 residues. The V and J ends lost 5 bases and 0 bases, in that order; junction bases with no gene match: 6. CDR1 SGHVS and CDR2 FQNEAQ come from the germline V gene. Here the CDR3 DNA reads TGTGCCAGCAGCCTCGGACTAGCGGGGGGGCCAAGCACAGATACGCAGTATTTT. Translated: CASSLGLAGGPSTDTQYF. Looking up the rest from reference TRBV7-8 and TRBJ2-3 gives the full variable domain: GAGVSQSPRYKVAKRGQDVALRCDPISGHVSLFWYQQALGQGPEFLTYFQNEAQLDKSGLPSDRFFAERPEGSVSTLKIQRTQQEDSAVYLCASSLGLAGGPSTDTQYFGPGTRLTVL.

The V and J genes are TRBV5-1 and TRBJ2-7, with 13 bases aligning to TRBD2. The length of the CDR3 is 16 residues. CDR1 is SGHRS and CDR2 is YFSETQ in the germline V gene. V trimming: 3 bases; J trimming: 4 bases; junction bases outside the gene matches: 7. CDR3 DNA sequence: TGCGCCAGCAGCTCTAGGACTAGCGGGAGTGGGTACGAGCAGTACTTC. As protein: CASSSRTSGSGYEQYF. The full variable domain, in which reference TRBV5-1 and TRBJ2-7 provide the parts outside the CDR3, is KAGVTQTPRYLIKTRGQQVTLSCSPISGHRSVSWYQQTPGQGLQFLFEYFSETQRNKGNFPGRFSGRQFSNSRSEMNVSTLELGDSALYLCASSSRTSGSGYEQYFGPGTRLTVT.

This chain links TRBV4-1 with TRBJ2-1; 8 bases fit TRBD1. Per germline, CDR1 MGHRA and CDR2 YSYEKL. This CDR3 contains 16 residues. The V and J ends lost 1 base and 6 bases, in that order; junction bases with no gene match: 8. CDR3 protein: CASSQAGRGQFNEQFF. The CDR3 nucleotides read TGCGCCAGCAGCCAAGCCGGCAGGGGGCAATTCAATGAGCAGTTCTTC.

This clone was seen just once. The chain carries TRBV7-9 and TRBJ2-2; D is unclear. The CDR3 is made up of 15 amino acids. Germline V gene lookup returns CDR1 SEHNR and CDR2 FQNEAQ (reference sequence). The V gene lost 5 bases and the J gene lost 4 bases, with 14 bases spanning the gap. The CDR3 protein is CASSPTERLTGELFF. The CDR3 DNA reads TGTGCCAGCAGCCCTACAGAACGTCTCACCGGGGAGCTGTTTTTT.

This clone has just one count. The chain carries TRBV7-2 and TRBJ2-5, with TRBD1 as a possible D gene (6 bases). V was clipped by 5 bases and J by 6 bases, with 16 bases between them. CDR3 length equals 14 residues. The germline gives CDR1 SGHTA, CDR2 FQGNSA. The CDR3 coding sequence is TGTGCCAGCAGCGGGGGCGTAGCCGCGAAGACCCAGTACTTC. Encoded protein: CASSGGVAAKTQYF. Variable domain in full (rest from reference TRBV7-2 and TRBJ2-5): GAGVSQSPSNKVTEKGKDVELRCDPISGHTALYWYRQSLGQGLEFLIYFQGNSAPDKSGLPSDRFSAERTGGSVSTLTIQRTQQEDSAVYLCASSGGVAAKTQYFGPGTRLLVL.

Of note for this clone: Additional DNA sequences in this sample encode the identical CDR3. The V and J genes are TRBV20-1 and TRBJ2-5, with D possibly being TRBD1 (5 bases). The germline CDR1 and CDR2 sequences are DFQATT and SNEGSKA (reference sequence). CDR3 length equals 11 residues. In nucleotides, the CDR3 is TGCAGCCCCTCCCAGGGTGAGACCCAGTACTTC. Its protein is CSPSQGETQYF.

This chain links TRBV11-2 with TRBJ2-3; 9 positions match TRBD2. Germline V gives CDR1 SGHAT, CDR2 FQNNGV. Trimming took 0 bases from V and 1 from J; bases not matched to a gene: 5. The CDR3 totals 17 residues. The DNA of the CDR3 is TGTGCCAGCAGCTTAGATCTACAGCGGGAGGGCACAGATACGCAGTATTTT. Its protein is CASSLDLQREGTDTQYF.

The genes are TRBV4-3 and TRBJ2-1; maybe TRBD2 (5 bases). Germline-derived CDR1 and CDR2 are LGHNA and YSLEER. Trimming removed 0 bases from V and 15 bases from J, with 18 bases in between. The length of the CDR3 is 14 residues. CDR3 DNA sequence: TGCGCCAGCAGCCAAGAATTGAATCGGGATTTAGGGTTCTTC. This codes for CASSQELNRDLGFF.

The rearrangement joins TRBV5-6 to TRBJ2-5; D possibly corresponds to TRBD1 (6 bases). The CDR3 consists of 16 residues. Germline values: CDR1 SGHDT, CDR2 YYEEEE. Trimming took off 4 bases at V and 4 bases at J, with 20 bases between the two ends. CDR3 amino acids: CASSGSSGVKGETQYF. DNA of the CDR3: TGTGCCAGCAGCGGAAGTTCAGGGGTCAAGGGAGAGACCCAGTACTTC.

The chain carries TRBV6-6 and TRBJ1-5; D is possibly TRBD1 (6 bases). V lost 5 bases to trimming and J lost 5 bases, with 13 bases between them. Germline V CDR1 and CDR2: MNHNY, SVGAGI (reference sequence). This CDR3 comprises 14 residues. The CDR3 DNA reads TGTGCCAGCAGTGAGGGGGGCCAGCATCAGCCCCAGCATTTT. The encoded protein is CASSEGGQHQPQHF.

The chain links TRBV5-1 to TRBJ1-4, with TRBD1 as a possible D gene (5 bases). There are 16 residues in the CDR3. The germline V and J ends were trimmed by 4 bases and 2 bases, with 15 bases remaining between them. Germline loops: CDR1 SGHRS, CDR2 YFSETQ. DNA for the CDR3: TGCGCCAGCAGCCGAGGGGCCAAATCCACTAATGAAAAACTGTTTTTT. Its protein product is CASSRGAKSTNEKLFF.

This chain links TRBV5-1 with TRBJ2-3, with 9 positions matching TRBD2. From germline, CDR1 is SGHRS and CDR2 YFSETQ. The CDR3 has 14 residues. V was clipped by 4 bases and J by 7 bases; unmatched bases: 7. CDR3 bases: TGCGCCAGCAGCATTAGCGGGAGTGGGTATACGCAGTATTTT. Its translation: CASSISGSGYTQYF.

The J gene is TRBJ2-3, the V gene TRBV5-1; D might be TRBD2 (6 bases). V shed 4 bases and J shed 2 bases, with 17 bases lying between them. The CDR3 totals 16 residues. Per germline, CDR1 SGHRS and CDR2 YFSETQ. The CDR3 region is CASSGGTSLLTDTQYF. CDR3 sequence (DNA): TGCGCCAGCAGCGGAGGGACCTCGCTCCTCACAGATACGCAGTATTTT.

The genes are TRBV18 and TRBJ1-2, with 10 nucleotides matching TRBD1. CDR1 and CDR2 from the germline V gene are KGHSH and LQKENI. V gave up 4 bases and J gave up 2 bases; unmatched junction bases: 1. CDR3 size: 14 residues. CDR3 residues: CASSRDRGNYGYTF. Here the CDR3 DNA reads TGTGCCAGCTCACGGGACAGGGGAAACTATGGCTACACCTTC.

About this clone itself: Compared with germline, one end of the junction differs, possibly owing to a read error. The V and J genes are TRBV5-1 and TRBJ2-7; TRBD2 matches 10 bases. The CDR3 loop spans 13 amino acids. The V gene's germline CDR1 is SGHRS and CDR2 YFSETQ. The CDR3 protein is CASSSTGTSEEYF. The CDR3 DNA sequence: TGCGCCAGCAGCTCTACCGGGACTAGCGAGGAGTACTTC.